The sequence of this T cell receptor beta chain was determined in a study of beta chain features in type 1 diabetes. The study's findings and limits: People with Type 1 diabetes carried modestly yet significantly shorter TCRB CDR3s in all four CD4+ subsets.

This clone was counted between two and nine times. Its cognate antigen is unknown. Trimming left V 5 bases short and J 5 bases short, with 15 bases between. CDR3 length equals 14 residues. Per germline, CDR1 LGHNA and CDR2 YNFKEQ. Every bit of the isolated RNA underwent reverse transcription, so sequencing read expressed TCRB transcripts. Data came from immunoSEQ multiplex PCR; TCRdb stores just in-frame clones and leaves some out. The table lists more than 55,000 clones, roughly 50% of them singletons. This chain links TRBV4-2 with TRBJ2-5; the D gene is possibly TRBD2 (5 bases). Input material: Tregs from blood. The origin of this receptor is a woman aged 40 to 49 with type 1 diabetes. CDR3 coding DNA: TGTGCCAGCAGCTTTTCTAGCCTCCGGGAGACCCAGTACTTC. Protein sequence: CASSFSSLRETQYF.